These 21 T cell receptor beta chains were sequenced from one sample in a study of T cells in localized non-small cell lung cancer. The protocol was immunoSEQ multiplex PCR, while the TCRdb copy is restricted to in-frame clones and leaves out a portion. The repertoire holds almost 4,000 clones, with approximately 30% as singletons. The specimen comprised lung tumor tissue, sampled before any cancer treatment. These TCRs come from a man aged 40 to 69 with stage II lung adenocarcinoma.

This clone is termed medium-sized. The V and J genes are TRBV11-3 and TRBJ2-5, with 8 bases aligning to TRBD1. With 3 bases clipped from V and 4 bases from J, the junction kept 4 bases outside the gene matches. CDR3 length equals 14 residues. Germline CDR1 is SGHNT and CDR2 is YENEEA. CDR3 DNA sequence: TGTGCCAGCAGCTTCGGGGACAGGCCAGAGACCCAGTACTTC. Encoded protein: CASSFGDRPETQYF.

The chain recombines TRBV11-3 with TRBJ2-3, with D possibly matching TRBD2 (6 bases). Germline V gene lookup returns CDR1 SGHNT and CDR2 YENEEA. The CDR3 has 15 residues. V was pared by 5 bases and J by 0 bases, with 12 bases between. The CDR3 nucleotides are TGTGCCAGCAGCAACCCTGGGACTAGCACAGATACGCAGTATTTT. This encodes CASSNPGTSTDTQYF.

The J gene is TRBJ1-1, the V gene TRBV18; 8 nucleotides align to TRBD1. Germline loops: CDR1 KGHSH, CDR2 LQKENI. The V gene end was trimmed by 1 base and the J gene end by 6 bases; junction bases not matched to a gene: 10. The CDR3 contains 16 residues. Here the CDR3 reads CASSPLVGQGLAEAFF. The CDR3 coding sequence is TGTGCCAGCTCACCACTCGTCGGACAGGGATTAGCTGAAGCTTTCTTT. Variable domain in full (rest from reference TRBV18 and TRBJ1-1): NAGVMQNPRHLVRRRGQEARLRCSPMKGHSHVYWYRQLPEEGLKFMVYLQKENIIDESGMPKERFSAEFPKEGPSILRIQQVVRGDSAAYFCASSPLVGQGLAEAFFGQGTRLTVV.

This clone was seen only a few times. The chain couples TRBV6-8 to TRBJ2-5; TRBD1 agrees at 7 bases. There are 13 residues in the CDR3. The germline V gene encodes CDR1 MNHGY and CDR2 SAAAGT. Trimming at V came to 7 bases and at J to 5 bases, leaving 7 bases not matched to a gene. The CDR3 sequence is CASMMTGRETQYF. The CDR3 nucleotides read TGTGCCAGCATGATGACAGGGCGGGAGACCCAGTACTTC.

The sample holds a few counts of this clone. This chain uses TRBV19 with TRBJ2-5; 8 nucleotides align to TRBD2. The CDR3 covers 14 residues. With V trimmed by 6 bases and J by 5 bases, 8 bases remained unmatched. The germline CDR1 and CDR2 sequences are LNHDA and SQIVND (reference sequence). CDR3 DNA: TGTGCCAGTAGGGACCTCACGGGAGGGGAGACCCAGTACTTC. It yields the protein CASRDLTGGETQYF.

The V and J genes are TRBV18 and TRBJ2-1; maybe TRBD2 (7 bases). The germline V gene has CDR1 KGHSH and CDR2 LQKENI. CDR3 length: 19 residues. V gave up 3 bases and J gave up 0 bases, with 21 bases separating them. In DNA, the CDR3 is TGTGCCAGCTCACCGCCCGGGGCCGGCGGGGGACACTCCTACAATGAGCAGTTCTTC. This gives the protein CASSPPGAGGGHSYNEQFF.

The J gene is TRBJ2-4, the V gene TRBV10-1; D ambiguous. V shed 2 bases and J shed 0 bases, with 5 bases lying between them. The CDR3 spans 14 residues. CDR1 and CDR2 (germline): WNHNN, SYGVQD (reference sequence). The CDR3 DNA is TGCGCCAGCAGTGAGGATCTAGCCAAAAACATTCAGTACTTC. Its translation: CASSEDLAKNIQYF.

The chain has TRBV9 and TRBJ1-2, with 9 bases matching TRBD1. V trimming: 3 bases; J trimming: 0 bases; junction bases outside the gene matches: 6. The CDR3 is made up of 16 amino acids. Per germline, CDR1 SGDLS and CDR2 YYNGEE. This chain's CDR3 is CASSGFRDRANYGYTF. In DNA, the CDR3 is TGTGCCAGCAGCGGATTCCGGGACAGGGCTAACTATGGCTACACCTTC. The full variable domain, its missing parts supplied by reference TRBV9 and TRBJ1-2, is DSGVTQTPKHLITATGQRVTLRCSPRSGDLSVYWYQQSLDQGLQFLIQYYNGEERAKGNILERFSAQQFPDLHSELNLSSLELGDSALYFCASSGFRDRANYGYTFGSGTRLTVV.

The genes are TRBV4-1 and TRBJ1-1; a possible D gene is TRBD1 (6 bases). CDR1 MGHRA and CDR2 YSYEKL come from the germline V gene. This CDR3 spans 12 amino acids. Trimming cost V 5 bases and J 11 bases, with 15 bases left between them. This CDR3 reads CASSLAGEVAFF. CDR3 nucleotides: TGCGCCAGCAGCTTGGCAGGGGAGGTGGCTTTCTTT.

This clone qualifies as medium-sized. The rearrangement joins TRBV4-1 to TRBJ1-5; possible D gene TRBD1, 5 bases. Between the trimmed V and J ends, which lost 3 bases and 6 bases, there was a span of 18 bases. The germline V gene encodes CDR1 MGHRA and CDR2 YSYEKL. This CDR3 spans 16 amino acids. The CDR3 spells CASSHHRDGLRQPQHF. CDR3 sequence (DNA): TGCGCCAGCAGCCACCACCGGGACGGCCTTCGTCAGCCCCAGCATTTT.

The gene calls are TRBV28 and TRBJ1-5, with 11 positions matching TRBD1. Germline V lookup: CDR1 MDHEN, CDR2 SYDVKM. V lost 5 bases, J lost 1 base, and 10 bases stayed unmatched. This CDR3 has 18 amino acids. CDR3 sequence (DNA): TGTGCCAGCAGTCCCGGGACAGGGGGGGGAAGGAGCAATCAGCCCCAGCATTTT. Encoded protein: CASSPGTGGGRSNQPQHF.

The J gene is TRBJ2-3, the V gene TRBV25-1; 8 bases match TRBD1. Germline trimming cut 3 bases from V and 6 bases from J; bases unmatched to any gene: 5. The CDR3 loop spans 14 amino acids. Germline V gene data show CDR1 as MGHDK and CDR2 as SYGVNS. CDR3 DNA: TGTGCCAGCAGTGACAGGGGGCGAATTGATACGCAGTATTTT. Its protein product is CASSDRGRIDTQYF.

The chain uses TRBV5-1 and TRBJ1-4; D unclear. V gave up 4 bases and J gave up 5 bases, with 18 bases separating them. Germline V lookup: CDR1 SGHRS, CDR2 YFSETQ. The CDR3 covers 16 residues. This CDR3 reads CASSTDPPGGNEKLFF. In nucleotides, the CDR3 is TGCGCCAGCAGCACTGACCCTCCCGGAGGGAATGAAAAACTGTTTTTT.

The sample holds a few counts of this clone. The CDR3 DNA is TGCGCCAGCAGCCAAGAACAGGGGAACTATGGCTACACCTTC. Residues: CASSQEQGNYGYTF. This chain uses TRBV4-1 with TRBJ1-2; the match to TRBD1 covers 7 bases. Germline CDR1 is MGHRA and CDR2 is YSYEKL. The V segment lost 0 bases and the J segment 2 bases; nucleotides outside the gene matches: 0. This CDR3 has 14 residues.

In this sample, this clone is medium-sized. The rearrangement joins TRBV11-3 to TRBJ1-2; D is undetermined. Germline assignment: CDR1 SGHNT and CDR2 YENEEA. The CDR3 has 14 residues. The ends were cut back, 6 bases at V and 3 bases at J, with 14 bases in the middle. CDR3 loop: CASSPPDLDYGYTF. In DNA form, the CDR3 reads TGTGCCAGCAGTCCTCCTGATTTGGACTATGGCTACACCTTC.

The V gene is TRBV9, the J gene TRBJ2-7; TRBD1 agrees at 9 bases. The trim removed 3 bases at V and 3 bases at J, leaving 4 bases unmatched. The CDR3 sequence is 14 residues long. CDR1 is SGDLS and CDR2 is YYNGEE in the germline V gene. The CDR3 spells CASSGDRGVYEQYF. Here the CDR3 DNA reads TGTGCCAGCAGCGGAGACAGGGGGGTCTACGAGCAGTACTTC.

The rearrangement links TRBV28 to TRBJ1-1; 10 positions match TRBD1. Germline-derived CDR1 and CDR2 are MDHEN and SYDVKM. This CDR3 region has 15 residues. With V trimmed by 5 bases and J by 3 bases, 6 bases remained unmatched. The DNA of the CDR3 is TGTGCCAGCAGTCGACAGGGGGCCGGGGACACTGAAGCTTTCTTT. It specifies CASSRQGAGDTEAFF. Drawing the rest from reference TRBV28 and TRBJ1-1, the complete variable domain is DVKVTQSSRYLVKRTGEKVFLECVQDMDHENMFWYRQDPGLGLRLIYFSYDVKMKEKGDIPEGYSVSREKKERFSLILESASTNQTSMYLCASSRQGAGDTEAFFGQGTRLTVV.

Judged by abundance, this clone is medium-sized. The chain couples TRBV11-3 to TRBJ1-1; D not certain. Per the germline V gene, CDR1 is SGHNT and CDR2 is YENEEA. V lost 3 bases, J lost 1 base, and 15 bases lay in between. This CDR3 region has 16 residues. The CDR3 loop is CASSLSGHIGNTEAFF. The CDR3 region has the DNA TGTGCCAGCAGCTTGTCAGGTCATATCGGGAACACTGAAGCTTTCTTT.

This clone counts as medium-sized (0.01 to 0.1%). The J gene is TRBJ1-1, the V gene TRBV29-1; D gene unclear. The V gene's germline CDR1 is SQVTM and CDR2 ANQGSEA. The length of the CDR3 is 15 residues. V was cut by 6 bases and J by 0 bases, with 17 bases left in between. In DNA form, the CDR3 reads TGCAGCGTCAACCGGCCGGGAGGAGTGAACACTGAAGCTTTCTTT. Translating gives CSVNRPGGVNTEAFF.

This clone was observed a handful of times. This chain uses TRBV11-3 with TRBJ2-3; TRBD2 agrees at 11 bases. CDR3 size: 17 residues. V was clipped by 7 bases and J by 2 bases; unmatched bases: 11. Germline V gene sequence: CDR1 SGHNT, CDR2 YENEEA. As DNA, the CDR3 is TGTGCCAGCACTCTAGCGGGGGGTTATAGTGACACAGATACGCAGTATTTT. Amino acids: CASTLAGGYSDTDTQYF.

V is TRBV11-3 and J is TRBJ2-1; 7 bases line up with TRBD2. Germline V CDR1 and CDR2: SGHNT, YENEEA. J was trimmed by 7 bases and V by 5 bases; bases with no gene match: 14. The CDR3 has 16 amino acids. As DNA, the CDR3 is TGTGCCAGCAGCCCCCGGAGCGGGGACCGCTCTAATGAGCAGTTCTTC. Its protein product is CASSPRSGDRSNEQFF.